Below, 18 T cell receptor beta chains from the same sample are listed, as sequenced in a study of blood T cell repertoires in COVID-19. Profiled with immunoSEQ multiplex PCR; TCRdb holds only in-frame clones, not every one. The table lists around 220,000 clones, about 85% of them singletons. What was sequenced was peripheral blood. These receptors all come from a woman between 45 and 65 years old with COVID-19, enrolled during active disease.

This clone showed up just once. The chain combines TRBV25-1 with TRBJ2-1; D perhaps matches TRBD1 (6 bases). Between the trimmed V and J ends, which lost 1 base and 7 bases, there was a span of 17 bases. Germline V gives CDR1 MGHDK, CDR2 SYGVNS. The CDR3 extends over 16 amino acids. Written as DNA, the CDR3 is TGTGCCAGCAGTGAATTGGGACGCCAAACAGGGAATGAGCAGTTCTTC. The encoded protein is CASSELGRQTGNEQFF.

The chain links TRBV5-6 to TRBJ2-3; 7 bases match TRBD1. The germline CDR1 and CDR2 sequences are SGHDT and YYEEEE. Trimming took 3 bases from V and 1 from J; bases not matched to a gene: 11. The CDR3 covers 17 residues. In DNA, the CDR3 is TGTGCCAGCAGCTCCGACCTCGACAGGGCTGGCACAGATACGCAGTATTTT. Protein: CASSSDLDRAGTDTQYF.

About this clone: Other DNA sequences in this specimen translate into the identical CDR3. This sequence joins TRBV9 and TRBJ2-7; 10 nucleotides agree with TRBD1. Looked up from germline, CDR1 is SGDLS and CDR2 is YYNGEE. The V and J ends lost 4 bases and 2 bases, in that order; junction bases with no gene match: 3. The CDR3 is 14 residues long. The CDR3, as DNA: TGTGCCAGCAGCCCAGGACAGGGGGCCTACGAGCAGTACTTC. Translating gives CASSPGQGAYEQYF.

This clone was seen more than once but under ten times. The sample carries other DNA sequences with the same CDR3. The V gene is TRBV5-4, the J gene TRBJ2-1, with D unresolved. V was clipped by 0 bases and J by 0 bases, with 7 bases between them. Germline V gene lookup returns CDR1 SGHNT and CDR2 YYREEE (reference sequence). CDR3 size: 15 residues. CDR3 protein: CASSLGRSSYNEQFF. CDR3 in DNA: TGTGCCAGCAGCTTGGGCAGAAGCTCCTACAATGAGCAGTTCTTC.

To note about this clone: Because the CDR3's place on the DNA is in doubt, the DNA is left out and the CDR3 is given as listed by TCRdb. This chain connects TRBV28 to TRBJ2-4; TRBD2 is the table's D call and was not checked against the DNA. The length of the CDR3 is 14 amino acids, counting both ends. The germline gives CDR1 MDHEN, CDR2 SYDVKM. The CDR3 loop reads CASSSSGLENIQYF.

This sequence joins TRBV28 and TRBJ1-2, with a possible D match to TRBD1 (6 bases). V was clipped by 7 bases and J by 4 bases, with 25 bases between them. This CDR3 is built from 17 residues. Germline assignment: CDR1 MDHEN and CDR2 SYDVKM. CDR3 sequence: CASNPLPTGRSGYGYTF. The CDR3 nucleotides read TGTGCCAGCAACCCTCTACCCACAGGGAGAAGTGGCTATGGCTACACCTTC.

This chain joins TRBV18 and TRBJ2-7; 13 nucleotides match TRBD2. The V segment lost 3 bases and the J segment 4 bases; nucleotides outside the gene matches: 9. CDR1 and CDR2 from the germline V gene are KGHSH and LQKENI. CDR3 length equals 17 residues. CDR3 DNA: TGTGCCAGCTCACCCCAACGGACTAGCGGGGGTATTTACGAGCAGTACGTC. Encoded protein: CASSPQRTSGGIYEQYV.

This chain links TRBV29-1 with TRBJ2-1, with D possibly TRBD2 on 6 matching bases. This CDR3 has 11 residues. Germline lookup yields CDR1 SQVTM and CDR2 ANQGSEA. Trimming removed 7 bases at V and 9 bases at J, with 13 bases between. As DNA, the CDR3 is TGCAGCGCTGGGCGGGGCTCTGAGCAGTTCTTC. Protein: CSAGRGSEQFF.

This chain connects TRBV5-1 to TRBJ2-3, with no clear D. V gave up 3 bases and J gave up 0 bases, with 8 bases separating them. The germline V gene encodes CDR1 SGHRS and CDR2 YFSETQ. This CDR3 spans 14 amino acids. As DNA, the CDR3 is TGCGCCAGCAGCTACACGTCTAGCACAGATACGCAGTATTTT. This gives the protein CASSYTSSTDTQYF.

This chain links TRBV7-2 with TRBJ1-2; the D gene is possibly TRBD1 (5 bases). Trimming shortened V by 1 base and J by 6 bases, and 9 bases separated the two germline ends. Germline-derived CDR1 and CDR2 are SGHTA and FQGNSA. This CDR3 contains 13 residues. The CDR3 loop is CASSLGQSHGYTF. CDR3 sequence (DNA): TGTGCCAGCAGCTTAGGACAGTCTCATGGCTACACCTTC.

There are a few counts of this clone. This chain uses TRBV7-2 with TRBJ1-5; TRBD1 is a possible D gene (5 bases). The CDR3 runs to 13 residues. Germline-derived CDR1 and CDR2 are SGHTA and FQGNSA. Between the trimmed V and J ends, which lost 3 bases and 3 bases, there was a span of 6 bases. CDR3 in amino acids: CASSLTDNQPQHF. CDR3 coding DNA: TGTGCCAGCAGCTTGACAGACAATCAGCCCCAGCATTTT.

V and J are TRBV24-1 and TRBJ1-2, with unresolved D. The CDR3 loop spans 15 amino acids. The V gene lost 3 bases and the J gene lost 0 bases, with 10 bases spanning the gap. In germline, CDR1 is KGHDR, CDR2 SFDVKD. The CDR3: CATSDPTEANYGYTF. The CDR3, as DNA: TGTGCCACCAGTGATCCGACGGAGGCTAACTATGGCTACACCTTC.

This clone was picked up one time. The rearrangement links TRBV7-8 to TRBJ1-2; 8 bases are shared with TRBD1. Per germline, CDR1 SGHVS and CDR2 FQNEAQ. V shed 5 bases, J shed 8 bases, and the junction held 13 bases outside the gene matches. The CDR3 loop spans 15 amino acids. This CDR3 reads CASSANGQGVDGYTF. CDR3 nucleotides: TGTGCCAGCAGCGCCAATGGACAGGGCGTAGACGGCTACACCTTC. Full variable domain (remainder filled in from reference TRBV7-8 and TRBJ1-2): GAGVSQSPRYKVAKRGQDVALRCDPISGHVSLFWYQQALGQGPEFLTYFQNEAQLDKSGLPSDRFFAERPEGSVSTLKIQRTQQEDSAVYLCASSANGQGVDGYTFGSGTRLTVV.

This chain uses TRBV7-6 with TRBJ2-2; D might be TRBD2 (6 bases). The CDR3 extends over 16 amino acids. Trimming took 2 bases from V and 1 from J, leaving 11 bases between them. From germline, CDR1 is SGHVS and CDR2 FNYEAQ. CDR3 coding DNA: TGTGCCAGCAGCTTACCTCGGCGGGGGAACACCGGGGAGCTGTTTTTT. Amino acid sequence: CASSLPRRGNTGELFF. Together with reference TRBV7-6 and TRBJ2-2, the CDR3 gives the full variable domain: GAGVSQSPRYKVTKRGQDVALRCDPISGHVSLYWYRQALGQGPEFLTYFNYEAQQDKSGLPNDRFSAERPEGSISTLTIQRTEQRDSAMYRCASSLPRRGNTGELFFGEGSRLTVL.

This clone showed up many times. The V and J genes are TRBV19 and TRBJ1-2, with D possibly being TRBD1 (6 bases). The CDR3 runs to 17 residues. The germline V gene has CDR1 LNHDA and CDR2 SQIVND (reference sequence). The germline V and J ends were trimmed by 5 bases and 7 bases, with 26 bases remaining between them. For the CDR3, the DNA is TGTGCCAGTAGTGTTTACCGGGACACCACGTTGGCGGGTGGCTACACCTTC. It is translated as CASSVYRDTTLAGGYTF.

V usage is TRBV4-1 and J usage is TRBJ2-3; D is perhaps TRBD2 (6 bases). Germline values: CDR1 MGHRA, CDR2 YSYEKL. There are 15 residues in the CDR3. The V end was cut by 3 bases, the J end by 7 bases, with 17 bases between. The DNA of the CDR3 is TGCGCCAGCAGCCACCCCAGGGACTCCGGAAATACGCAGTATTTT. This encodes CASSHPRDSGNTQYF.

The chain recombines TRBV5-4 with TRBJ1-3; D perhaps matches TRBD1 (5 bases). CDR1 SGHNT and CDR2 YYREEE come from the germline V gene (reference sequence). V lost 6 bases and J 9 bases, leaving 19 bases between the germline ends. This CDR3 spans 14 amino acids. The CDR3, as DNA: TGTGCCAGCACCTACGGGGGGTCCGGGGGCACCATATATTTT. Its protein is CASTYGGSGGTIYF.

This clone has just one count. J is TRBJ2-3 and V is TRBV6-6; 9 nucleotides align to TRBD2. J gave up 1 base and V 10 bases, and 6 bases lay outside the gene matches. CDR1 and CDR2 from the germline V gene are MNHNY and SVGAGI (reference sequence). This CDR3 contains 14 residues. The CDR3 DNA reads TGTGCCACGGCGGGGGGGCTGGGCACAGATACGCAGTATTTT. Residues: CATAGGLGTDTQYF.